This TCR beta chain was captured by sequencing in a study of blood T cell repertoires in COVID-19 (TCRdb year 2020). For the study in its entirety: Samples from collaborators originated in the United States, Italy and Spain and spanned both the acute and convalescent phases of COVID-19. The repertoires were made available in a free public database intended to serve as a resource for research on the immune response to SARS-CoV-2. The samples were drawn from two sources: the first 160 participants of the ongoing ImmuneRACE study, and approximately 1,300 subjects contributed by 6 global collaborators. The sample metadata nearly always contained a de-identified subject ID, COVID-19 status, age in years and sex. The prospective study material was composed of cDNA or gDNA derived from T cells, B-cell-depleted T cells, or PBMCs. Where available, HLA class I and class II types were taken from metadata supplied by the sample provider and were not determined by assay-based typing. Deeply sampled blood TCRbeta repertoires from subjects exposed to, actively infected with, or recovered from COVID-19 were included in the dataset.

On this clone: This receptor's antigen is unknown. No clone much larger than this one lies a single base away; base qualities are absent.

The CDR3 has 15 amino acids, counting the end cysteine and phenylalanine. The read is trimmed to its CDR3 DNA, 45 bases read in frame from base 1. Trimming accounts for 6 bases at V and 3 bases at J, while the number of junction bases matched to no gene is 9. For CDR1 and CDR2, the germline V gene lists MDHEN and SYDVKM. The immunoSEQ Assay, a bias-controlled multiplex PCR, was used to amplify TCRbeta CDR3 regions from genomic DNA. Under the source paper's analysis protocol: Nucleated cell counts per sample were estimated from amplification of reference gene primers within the assay. Sequence reads were collapsed and filtered to measure the absolute abundance of every unique TCRbeta CDR3 rearrangement. For each sample, productive Simpson clonality was calculated as the square root of Simpson's diversity index across productive rearrangements. In its TCRdb copy, this immuneACCESS table keeps in-frame sequences only and misses some clones. Where compared with another copy, unresolved V genes explain less than half of these, and the others have no known cause. V and J calls and clone size are those listed in that table; D and trimming were worked out from the DNA. The sample contains some 150,000 clones, about 82% of them found a single time. More than 5% of the sample is held by the ten biggest clonotypes.

In the prospective study, participants were about 18 to 90 years old, resided in about 25 geographic areas of the United States, and were enrolled through a virtual design. In the prospective study, participants were assigned to cohorts based on the clinical history participants reported in a screening survey and a study questionnaire. Recovered participants in ImmuneRACE Cohort 3 were defined by two consecutive negative NP/OP PCR tests, clearance by a healthcare professional, or resolution of symptoms. In the prospective study, whole blood, serum and a nasopharyngeal or oropharyngeal swab were collected from each participant by mobile phlebotomists. Prospective study participants could optionally give additional blood draws and questionnaires over an approximately 2-month period. Prospective study blood samples were shipped either frozen or at room temperature before DNA extraction. Results and caveats for the whole study, not just this receptor: How much clinical and demographic metadata was included differed by source and by participant, and the metadata was provided uncurated.

Material for sequencing was PBMCs or T cells enriched from blood (not recorded which). The receptor's source is a woman between 40 and 50 years old who had recovered from COVID-19. The rearranged segments are TRBV28 and TRBJ2-7; 9 bases in between match TRBD1. The CDR3 corresponds to CASSPLGTGSYEQYF. The DNA sequence is given as TGTGCCAGCAGCCCCCTGGGGACAGGGAGCTACGAGCAGTACTTC. Joined to the reference TRBV28 and TRBJ2-7 proteins, this CDR3 gives the full variable domain: DVKVTQSSRYLVKRTGEKVFLECVQDMDHENMFWYRQDPGLGLRLIYFSYDVKMKEKGDIPEGYSVSREKKERFSLILESASTNQTSMYLCASSPLGTGSYEQYFGPGTRLTVT.